A single sample gave rise to the 9 T cell receptor beta chains below, sequenced in a study of cytomegalovirus exposure and HLA in healthy donors (dated by TCRdb to the late 2010s). Receptor amplification or capture employed the immunoSEQ multiplex PCR assay. For the multiplex PCR, a mixture combining 60 forward primers for TCR Vbeta segments and 13 reverse primers for TCR Jbeta segments was used. Held by TCRdb, this immuneACCESS table contains in-frame sequences only and omits some clones. Under half of the omission traces to an unresolved V gene where checked; the cause of the rest is unknown. Counted in this sample were tens of thousands of clones; 60% to 70% of them appeared once. The biggest ten clones account for 7.5% to 8% of the sample. Sequenced sample: PBMCs. All receptors derive from a man aged 40-49 years in good health and CMV-seropositive.

The genes are TRBV6-5 and TRBJ1-1; TRBD1 aligns across 8 bases. J was trimmed by 2 bases and V by 7 bases; bases with no gene match: 9. Germline V lookup: CDR1 MNHEY, CDR2 SVGAGI. This CDR3 comprises 15 residues. For the CDR3, the DNA is TGTGCCAGCACCCGGACCGGGACAGGCAACACTGAAGCTTTCTTT. Encoded protein: CASTRTGTGNTEAFF.

The genes are TRBV28 and TRBJ1-2, with no clear D. Germline-derived CDR1 and CDR2 are MDHEN and SYDVKM. The length of the CDR3 is 12 residues. Trimming removed 7 bases from V and 4 bases from J, with 10 bases in between. The CDR3 DNA reads as TGTGCCAGCAACGACGGGATCTATGGCTACACCTTC. It encodes CASNDGIYGYTF.

The rearrangement links TRBV18 to TRBJ1-6; unclear D gene. Germline loops: CDR1 KGHSH, CDR2 LQKENI. The V end lost 6 bases, the J end lost 7 bases, and 13 bases lay between the germline ends. This CDR3 is 14 amino acids long. The CDR3 here is CASSREGGNSPLHF. The DNA for the CDR3 is TGTGCCAGCTCGAGGGAGGGAGGGAATTCACCCCTCCACTTT.

This clone was picked up one time. The same CDR3 arises from other DNA sequences in this sample as well. This CDR3 reads CASTLGQGGNQPQHF. The DNA for the CDR3 is TGTGCCAGCACACTGGGACAGGGAGGCAATCAGCCCCAGCATTTT. This chain links TRBV6-1 with TRBJ1-5; 9 bases fit TRBD1. In germline, CDR1 is MNHNS, CDR2 SASEGT. There are 15 residues in the CDR3. Losses at the gene ends were 7 bases for V and 2 bases for J; bases not matched to a gene: 6.

The V and J genes are TRBV6-6 and TRBJ2-1, with 7 bases identical to TRBD2. V dropped 6 bases and J dropped 9; count of bases not matched to a gene: 8. This CDR3 spans 13 amino acids. CDR1 and CDR2 from the germline V gene are MNHNY and SVGAGI (reference sequence). CDR3 bases: TGTGCCAGCAGATTTCCTTCGGGGGGTGAGCAGTTCTTC. It yields the protein CASRFPSGGEQFF.

V and J are TRBV9 and TRBJ1-2; D gene unclear. The V end lost 1 base, the J end lost 0 bases, and 4 bases lay between the germline ends. The CDR3 totals 13 residues. Germline CDR1 and CDR2: SGDLS and YYNGEE. DNA of the CDR3: TGTGCCAGCAGCGTACTAGCTAACTATGGCTACACCTTC. Translated, it gives CASSVLANYGYTF.

In its sample, this clone was seen a few times. This chain uses TRBV6-5 with TRBJ1-3; D might be TRBD1 (6 bases). Trimming shortened V by 0 bases and J by 0 bases, and 9 bases separated the two germline ends. Per germline, CDR1 MNHEY and CDR2 SVGAGI. This CDR3 has 16 residues. CDR3 amino acids: CASSYSDRPSGNTIYF. The CDR3 region has the DNA TGTGCCAGCAGTTACTCTGACAGGCCCTCTGGAAACACCATATATTTT.

The J gene is TRBJ2-7, the V gene TRBV15; 8 bases fit TRBD1. The CDR3 totals 14 residues. The germline V gene has CDR1 LNHNV and CDR2 YYDKDF (reference sequence). Losses at the gene ends were 0 bases for V and 5 bases for J; bases not matched to a gene: 3. The CDR3 DNA reads as TGTGCCACCAGCAGAGATAGGACAGGGAACGAGCAGTACTTC. This codes for CATSRDRTGNEQYF.

The chain carries TRBV14 and TRBJ1-2; TRBD1 matches at 10 bases. Unmatched junction bases numbered 8, after V lost 1 base and J lost 6 bases. The CDR3 is made up of 16 amino acids. Germline CDR1 and CDR2: SGHDN and FVKESK. CDR3 sequence (DNA): TGTGCCAGCAGCCAAGTAGGAGGGACAGGGGCCAATGGCTACACCTTC. Amino acid sequence: CASSQVGGTGANGYTF.